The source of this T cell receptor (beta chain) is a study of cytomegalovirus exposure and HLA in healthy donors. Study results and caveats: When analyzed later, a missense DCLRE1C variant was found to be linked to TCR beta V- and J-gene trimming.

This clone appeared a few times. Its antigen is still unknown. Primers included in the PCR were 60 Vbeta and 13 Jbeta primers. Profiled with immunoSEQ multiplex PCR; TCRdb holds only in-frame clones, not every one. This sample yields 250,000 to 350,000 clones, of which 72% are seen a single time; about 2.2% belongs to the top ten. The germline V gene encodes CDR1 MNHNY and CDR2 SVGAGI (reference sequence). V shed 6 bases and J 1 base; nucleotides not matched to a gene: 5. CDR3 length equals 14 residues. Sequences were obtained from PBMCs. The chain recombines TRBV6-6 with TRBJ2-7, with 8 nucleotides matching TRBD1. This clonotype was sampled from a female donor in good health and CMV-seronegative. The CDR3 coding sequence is TGTGCCAGCAGCCTTAGGACAGGGTCCTACGAGCAGTACTTC. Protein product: CASSLRTGSYEQYF.